This T cell receptor beta chain was sequenced for a study of tumor-infiltrating lymphocytes in localized non-small cell lung cancer. Study findings and constraints: Tumor T-cell fraction was not associated with recurrence-free survival. Compared with uninvolved lung, tumors showed higher T cell infiltration by TCRbeta sequencing.

V lost 1 base and J lost 6; bases outside the gene matches: 4. Germline V gene data show CDR1 as SEHNR and CDR2 as FQNEAQ (reference sequence). This CDR3 region has 14 residues. In the case of this clone: Its antigen is unknown.

Using immunoSEQ multiplex PCR, the repertoire was profiled, and TCRdb retains in-frame clones only, with some absent. The top ten hold approximately 8.9% of the sample, which has about 12,000 clones, just over 85% seen once. The rearrangement links TRBV7-9 to TRBJ2-3; TRBD2 agrees at 7 bases. The TCR originated in a human donor with non-small cell lung cancer. Sequenced sample: lung tumor tissue. CDR3 protein: CASSLDAGEDTQYF. CDR3 DNA sequence: TGTGCCAGCAGCTTAGATGCGGGAGAGGATACGCAGTATTTT.